A single sample gave rise to the 23 T cell receptor beta chains below, sequenced in a study of CD8+CD57+ T cells in acquired aplastic anemia. Genomic DNA, the template, was used for profiling of the TCR beta VDJ and CDR3. TCRdb fed the reads into MiXCR, producing one record per CDR3 protein. The table lists about 160,000 distinct CDR3 sequences, around half of them singletons. In patients chosen for sequencing, flow cytometry had shown CD8+CD57+ cell expansion. Specimen: sorted CD4+, CD8+, or CD8+CD57+ T cells (not recorded which) from PBMCs. These receptors were collected from a human donor with aplastic anemia.

This clonotype has ten or more counts. The chain couples TRBV2 to TRBJ1-2; no definite D call. Trimming took 3 bases from V and 4 from J, leaving 9 bases between them. CDR3 length: 13 amino acids. The germline gives CDR1 SNHLY, CDR2 FYNNEI. CDR3 DNA sequence: TGTGCCAGCAGTGATAACGGGATCTATGGCTACACCTTC. This sequence encodes CASSDNGIYGYTF.

This rearrangement joins TRBV15 to TRBJ2-1; D gene unclear. CDR3 size: 13 residues. Germline CDR1 is LNHNV and CDR2 is YYDKDF (reference sequence). V was clipped by 2 bases and J by 7 bases, with 9 bases between them. CDR3 residues: CATSRRVGNEQFF. In DNA form, the CDR3 reads TGTGCCACCAGCAGAAGGGTGGGTAATGAGCAGTTCTTC.

Comments on this clonotype: Possible read error: a much larger clone is one base away. This rearrangement joins TRBV6-1 to TRBJ2-7; 7 bases are shared with TRBD1. Trimming removed 6 bases from V and 4 bases from J; junction bases left unmatched: 18. The CDR3 spans 17 residues. Germline-derived CDR1 and CDR2 are MNHNS and SASEGT. The CDR3: CASSNPPRQGMRYEQYF. The CDR3 bases are TGTGCCAGCAGCAACCCCCCGAGACAGGGAATGAGGTACGAGCAGTACTTC.

The chain carries TRBV29-1 and TRBJ1-2; no reliable D call. The germline CDR1 and CDR2 sequences are SQVTM and ANQGSEA. The CDR3 loop spans 13 amino acids. V shed 5 bases and J shed 1 base, with 11 bases lying between them. CDR3 in DNA: TGCAGCGTTACGGACGGACGTAACTATGGCTACACCTTC. Translation gives CSVTDGRNYGYTF.

With regard to this clonotype: A read error may be the cause here, since a much bigger clone is one base away. The rearrangement uses TRBV5-1 and TRBJ2-1; 9 nucleotides agree with TRBD1. V trimming: 4 bases; J trimming: 4 bases; junction bases outside the gene matches: 15. CDR1 is SGHRS, CDR2 YFSETQ, per germline. The CDR3 is made up of 18 amino acids. This CDR3 is CASSQLGTGRGRYNEQFF. CDR3 in DNA: TGCGCCAGCAGCCAACTCGGGACAGGGCGCGGCCGATACAATGAGCAGTTCTTC.

This chain connects TRBV25-1 to TRBJ2-7; D perhaps matches TRBD2 (6 bases). The CDR3 sequence is 15 residues long. The V end lost 7 bases, the J end lost 4 bases, and 20 bases lay between the germline ends. Germline V gene data show CDR1 as MGHDK and CDR2 as SYGVNS. The CDR3 nucleotides are TGTGCCAGCAAACCGGTAGGAGGGGCTAATTACGAGCAGTACTTC. This codes for CASKPVGGANYEQYF.

This clonotype was seen only a few times. The V gene is TRBV5-4, the J gene TRBJ1-2, with a weak D call TRBD1 (5 bases). Trimming shortened V by 2 bases and J by 5 bases, and 16 bases separated the two germline ends. Per the germline V gene, CDR1 is SGHNT and CDR2 is YYREEE (reference sequence). The CDR3 sequence is 15 residues long. CDR3 coding DNA: TGTGCCAGCAGCTTTATGATAGGGGCTGATTATGGCTACACCTTC. Its protein is CASSFMIGADYGYTF.

This clonotype was counted between two and nine times. The rearrangement uses TRBV6-1 and TRBJ2-7; 12 bases are a match to TRBD1. The CDR3 runs 14 residues. CDR1 is MNHNS and CDR2 is SASEGT in the germline V gene. V shed 7 bases and J 5 bases; nucleotides not matched to a gene: 6. CDR3 in amino acids: CASTTGTGGNEQYF. Written as DNA, the CDR3 is TGTGCCAGCACCACGGGGACAGGGGGCAACGAGCAGTACTTC.

The gene calls are TRBV15 and TRBJ2-2; D remains unclear. Looked up from germline, CDR1 is LNHNV and CDR2 is YYDKDF (reference sequence). V lost 5 bases and J 3 bases, leaving 7 bases between the germline ends. The CDR3 is 13 residues long. The CDR3 region is CATSGGYTGELFF. In DNA form, the CDR3 reads TGTGCCACCAGCGGCGGATACACCGGGGAGCTGTTTTTT.

This clonotype was seen many times. The rearrangement uses TRBV11-2 and TRBJ2-4; 8 bases agree with TRBD2. Germline CDR1 reads SGHAT; CDR2 reads FQNNGV. The CDR3 sequence is 14 residues long. The junction had 7 bases not matched to a gene; V was cut back by 4 bases and J by 8 bases. The CDR3 nucleotides read TGTGCCAGCAGCTCGAGCGGGAGTTGGGACATTCAGTACTTC. It codes for CASSSSGSWDIQYF.

V usage is TRBV12-3 or TRBV12-4 and J usage is TRBJ2-7, with 8 nucleotides matching TRBD1. J gave up 5 bases and V 5 bases, and 5 bases lay outside the gene matches. The CDR3 runs 13 residues. CDR3: CASSPGQVNEQYF. CDR3 sequence (DNA): TGTGCCAGCAGTCCGGGACAGGTAAACGAGCAGTACTTC.

The V call is TRBV24-1, the J call TRBJ1-2; D unresolved. This CDR3 has 14 residues. Germline CDR1 KGHDR, CDR2 SFDVKD. Trimming cost V 5 bases and J 11 bases, with 20 bases left between them. CDR3 in amino acids: CATSASDGNGGYTF. The CDR3 nucleotides are TGTGCCACCAGTGCATCTGATGGGAATGGCGGTTACACCTTC.

In this sample, this clonotype turned up many times. V usage is TRBV27 and J usage is TRBJ2-7; no firm D call. CDR1 MNHEY and CDR2 SMNVEV come from the germline V gene (reference sequence). This CDR3 spans 14 amino acids. The V and J ends lost 3 bases and 1 base respectively, with 10 bases between them. The CDR3 DNA is TGTGCCAGCAGTTTGTCCGCCGCGTCCTACGAGCAGTACTTC. Its protein is CASSLSAASYEQYF.

This clonotype has a count of ten or more. This rearrangement joins TRBV24-1 to TRBJ2-2, with TRBD2 as a possible D gene (6 bases). V was pared by 1 base and J by 0 bases, with 14 bases between. Looked up from germline, CDR1 is KGHDR and CDR2 is SFDVKD. CDR3 length: 18 residues. The CDR3 DNA reads TGTGCCACCAGTGATTTAATCGGACTACCCTCGAACACCGGGGAGCTGTTTTTT. Its protein product is CATSDLIGLPSNTGELFF.

The chain links TRBV10-3 to TRBJ2-7; possibly TRBD2 for D (5 bases). The CDR3 runs to 16 residues. V was trimmed by 4 bases and J by 0 bases, leaving 16 bases between them. Germline V gene sequence: CDR1 ENHRY, CDR2 SYGVKD. Here the CDR3 DNA reads TGTGCCATCAGTGGGACCCGTCAAACTAGCTCCTACGAGCAGTACTTC. Protein sequence: CAISGTRQTSSYEQYF.

The chain joins TRBV10-1 to TRBJ2-7; 10 bases are a match to TRBD1. Germline V CDR1 and CDR2: WNHNN, SYGVQD (reference sequence). Trimming cost V 11 bases and J 7 bases; bases outside gene matches: 2. The CDR3 is made up of 10 amino acids. CDR3 amino acids: CAGTGAEQYF. CDR3 sequence (DNA): TGCGCCGGGACAGGGGCGGAGCAGTACTTC.

This clonotype is a singleton in its sample. The chain links TRBV12-3 or TRBV12-4 to TRBJ2-1; D is undetermined. The CDR3 has 12 amino acids. Trimming pared 8 bases from V and 8 bases from J, leaving 13 bases between. The CDR3, as DNA: TGTGCCAGCTTAGACGGCGGCGATGAGCAGTTCTTC. Protein sequence: CASLDGGDEQFF.

The V call is TRBV7-2, the J call TRBJ1-2; D remains ambiguous. This CDR3 has 13 residues. Between the trimmed V and J ends, which lost 2 bases and 7 bases, there was a span of 11 bases. Germline V gives CDR1 SGHTA, CDR2 FQGNSA. CDR3: CASSLWIGSGYTF. The CDR3 nucleotides are TGTGCCAGCAGCTTATGGATAGGCTCTGGCTACACCTTC.

The chain joins TRBV20-1 to TRBJ1-5; D is possibly TRBD1 (5 bases). CDR3 size: 14 residues. Trimming stripped 0 bases from V and 4 bases from J, with 10 bases between. Germline V gene data show CDR1 as DFQATT and CDR2 as SNEGSKA (reference sequence). The CDR3 loop is CSARDTTENQPQHF. The CDR3 nucleotides are TGCAGTGCTAGAGATACGACAGAGAATCAGCCCCAGCATTTT.

In this sample, this clonotype turned up many times. This sequence joins TRBV30 and TRBJ2-7; D remains unclear. V was pared by 5 bases and J by 2 bases, with 10 bases between. The CDR3 is 12 residues long. Per the germline V gene, CDR1 is GTSNPN and CDR2 is SVGIG (reference sequence). The CDR3: CAWDGSPYEQYF. The CDR3 DNA reads TGTGCCTGGGACGGGTCCCCCTACGAGCAGTACTTC. The full variable domain, rest sourced from reference TRBV30 and TRBJ2-7, is SQTIHQWPATLVQPVGSPLSLECTVEGTSNPNLYWYRQAAGRGLQLLFYSVGIGQISSEVPQNLSASRPQDRQFILSSKKLLLSDSGFYLCAWDGSPYEQYFGPGTRLTVT.

The rearrangement links TRBV20-1 to TRBJ2-6; D is uncertain. CDR3 length: 13 residues. Trimming pared 4 bases from V and 4 bases from J, leaving 8 bases between. In germline, CDR1 is DFQATT, CDR2 SNEGSKA (reference sequence). In nucleotides, the CDR3 is TGCAGTGCTACGGACGACGGGGCCAACGTCCTGACTTTC. Amino acid sequence: CSATDDGANVLTF.

This clonotype was counted many times. This chain connects TRBV7-9 to TRBJ1-4; D remains unclear. The germline V and J ends were trimmed by 1 base and 7 bases, with 4 bases remaining between them. The CDR3 loop spans 12 amino acids. CDR1 is SEHNR and CDR2 is FQNEAQ in the germline V gene (reference sequence). This CDR3 is CASSLDFEKLFF. The CDR3 region has the DNA TGTGCCAGCAGCTTAGACTTTGAAAAACTGTTTTTT.

V usage is TRBV2 and J usage is TRBJ2-1; a possible D gene is TRBD2 (6 bases). Per the germline V gene, CDR1 is SNHLY and CDR2 is FYNNEI. V was cut by 6 bases and J by 6 bases, with 18 bases left in between. The CDR3 is made up of 15 amino acids. The CDR3 DNA sequence: TGTGCCAGCAGCGACCCCGGGACTGGCATCAATGAGCAGTTCTTC. Translated: CASSDPGTGINEQFF.